These 14 T cell receptor beta chains came from one sample sequenced in a study of control samples from healthy donors and cancer patients (dated by TCRdb to about 2020). The library was prepared using the immunoSEQ multiplex PCR assay. Imported from immuneACCESS, the table was reduced by TCRdb to in-frame sequences with V and J called. These copies leave out some clones; in studies compared against another copy, an unresolved V gene accounts for under half, and the cause of the remainder is not known. For this sample, the table gives about 210,000 clones. The ten largest make up 2% to 2.5% of the sample. Sequencing was performed on blood. The receptors stem from a woman aged 25 to 39 in good health.

The chain's CDR3 is CASSSPTGQPQHF. Here the CDR3 DNA reads TGTGCCAGCAGTTCCCCGACTGGTCAGCCCCAGCATTTT. The genes are TRBV28 and TRBJ1-5, with D unresolved. V was clipped by 4 bases and J by 6 bases, with 10 bases between them. The germline CDR1 and CDR2 sequences are MDHEN and SYDVKM. The CDR3 extends over 13 amino acids.

The chain is built from TRBV10-3 and TRBJ1-1; no clear D. The V gene's germline CDR1 is ENHRY and CDR2 SYGVKD. The CDR3 has 13 amino acids. Trimming took off 5 bases at V and 1 base at J, with 8 bases between the two ends. The CDR3 loop is CAISHPTNTEAFF. The CDR3 DNA reads TGTGCCATCAGTCACCCAACGAACACTGAAGCTTTCTTT.

This rearrangement joins TRBV5-8 to TRBJ2-6; a possible D gene is TRBD1 (5 bases). The CDR3 has 17 residues. Trimming took 2 bases from V and 0 from J, leaving 12 bases between them. Germline CDR1 and CDR2: SGHTS and YDEGEE. CDR3 sequence reads: CASSFVQGNSGANVLTF. The CDR3 DNA is TGTGCCAGCAGCTTTGTGCAGGGCAACTCTGGGGCCAACGTCCTGACTTTC.

This chain links TRBV5-1 with TRBJ2-1, with TRBD2 identical over 8 bases. After removal of 3 bases from V and 5 bases from J, the junction contained 4 bases not matched to a gene. The length of the CDR3 is 14 residues. Germline values: CDR1 SGHRS, CDR2 YFSETQ. The CDR3 loop reads CASSSDGGDNEQFF. CDR3 DNA: TGCGCCAGCAGCTCCGACGGGGGGGACAATGAGCAGTTCTTC.

The CDR3 bases are TGTGCCAGCAGCCCCCTAAGGGTCGGGTCCTCAACTAATGAAAAACTGTTTTTT. Its protein is CASSPLRVGSSTNEKLFF. This chain joins TRBV27 and TRBJ1-4; D not certain. The CDR3 spans 18 residues. Trimming removed 6 bases at V and 0 bases at J, with 20 bases between. Germline-derived CDR1 and CDR2 are MNHEY and SMNVEV (reference sequence).

The genes are TRBV28 and TRBJ2-5; 16 nucleotides align to TRBD2. The trim removed 8 bases at V and 2 bases at J, leaving 14 bases unmatched. Per the germline V gene, CDR1 is MDHEN and CDR2 is SYDVKM. The CDR3 is 19 residues long. CDR3 residues: CASGPWTGTSGGAQETQYF. CDR3 sequence (DNA): TGTGCCAGCGGACCTTGGACTGGGACTAGCGGGGGGGCTCAAGAGACCCAGTACTTC.

V gene TRBV27 combines with J gene TRBJ1-5; unclear D gene. Per germline, CDR1 MNHEY and CDR2 SMNVEV (reference sequence). The CDR3 contains 15 residues. The V end was cut by 5 bases, the J end by 4 bases, with 15 bases between. The CDR3 protein is CASSIGPGLNQPQHF. The CDR3 nucleotides are TGTGCCAGCAGTATTGGTCCGGGATTAAATCAGCCCCAGCATTTT.

The chain joins TRBV28 to TRBJ1-1; D remains ambiguous. The V gene lost 5 bases and the J gene lost 1 base, with 11 bases spanning the gap. The germline gives CDR1 MDHEN, CDR2 SYDVKM. The CDR3 has 14 residues. The CDR3 spells CASSVGRENTEAFF. The CDR3 bases are TGTGCCAGCAGTGTCGGACGGGAGAACACTGAAGCTTTCTTT.

This rearrangement joins TRBV19 to TRBJ1-1, with D tentatively TRBD1 (5 bases). V dropped 3 bases and J dropped 11 bases, with 19 bases sitting between them. Germline loops: CDR1 LNHDA, CDR2 SQIVND (reference sequence). CDR3 size: 14 residues. The CDR3 sequence is CASSISGSSLGAFF. Written as DNA, the CDR3 is TGTGCCAGTAGTATTTCAGGGTCCTCTCTGGGGGCTTTCTTT.

This chain joins TRBV7-2 and TRBJ1-5; D is ambiguous. Germline CDR1 reads SGHTA; CDR2 reads FQGNSA. There are 15 residues in the CDR3. V was pared by 2 bases and J by 4 bases, with 12 bases between. CDR3 nucleotides: TGTGCCAGCAGCTTAATTCGGCAGGCAAATCAGCCCCAGCATTTT. Its translation: CASSLIRQANQPQHF.

This chain links TRBV5-1 with TRBJ2-2; 7 nucleotides line up with TRBD2. The ends lost 7 bases at V and 4 bases at J; junction bases unmatched: 10. CDR3 size: 15 residues. Germline CDR1 is SGHRS and CDR2 is YFSETQ. The CDR3 loop reads CASERAGAGTGELFF. DNA for the CDR3: TGCGCCAGCGAACGGGCGGGAGCGGGCACCGGGGAGCTGTTTTTT. The entire variable domain, with the rest obtained from reference TRBV5-1 and TRBJ2-2, is as follows: KAGVTQTPRYLIKTRGQQVTLSCSPISGHRSVSWYQQTPGQGLQFLFEYFSETQRNKGNFPGRFSGRQFSNSRSEMNVSTLELGDSALYLCASERAGAGTGELFFGEGSRLTVL.

This chain joins TRBV10-3 and TRBJ1-1; 7 bases align to TRBD1. V was clipped by 10 bases and J by 2 bases; unmatched bases: 4. Germline CDR1 ENHRY, CDR2 SYGVKD. The CDR3 is 12 residues long. The CDR3 nucleotides are TGTGCCACCCGGGACAGCAACACTGAAGCTTTCTTT. It translates to CATRDSNTEAFF.

This sequence joins TRBV20-1 and TRBJ1-2, with a possible D match to TRBD1 (6 bases). The germline V and J ends were trimmed by 6 bases and 3 bases, with 8 bases remaining between them. Germline CDR1 DFQATT, CDR2 SNEGSKA (reference sequence). The CDR3 spans 11 residues. CDR3 coding DNA: TGCAGTGCGACAGGCGACTATGGCTACACCTTC. This encodes CSATGDYGYTF.

V is TRBV12-3 or TRBV12-4 and J is TRBJ2-7; D remains ambiguous. CDR3 length: 13 residues. Trimming pared 1 base from V and 0 bases from J, leaving 4 bases between. CDR3: CASSLDGSYEQYF. In DNA form, the CDR3 reads TGTGCCAGCAGTTTAGACGGCTCCTACGAGCAGTACTTC.